This TCR beta chain was identified in a study of CD8+CD57+ T cells in acquired aplastic anemia. Germline V CDR1 and CDR2: SGHTA, FQGTGA. CDR3 length: 15 residues. V lost 5 bases to trimming and J lost 7 bases, with 18 bases between them. In patients chosen for sequencing, flow cytometry had shown CD8+CD57+ cell expansion. TCR beta VDJ and CDR3 profiling used genomic DNA as template. TCRdb called the reads again in MiXCR, with one record for every CDR3 protein. The sample yields 200,000 to 250,000 distinct CDR3 sequences, over 55% seen once. The receptor was derived from a human donor with aplastic anemia. Sequencing was done on a sample of sorted CD4+, CD8+, or CD8+CD57+ T cells (not recorded which) from PBMCs. The chain couples TRBV7-3 to TRBJ2-1, with a weak D call TRBD1 (5 bases). The DNA of the CDR3 is TGTGCCAGCAGCCCCAAACCTGACAGTCTAAATGAGCAGTTCTTC. Protein product: CASSPKPDSLNEQFF.